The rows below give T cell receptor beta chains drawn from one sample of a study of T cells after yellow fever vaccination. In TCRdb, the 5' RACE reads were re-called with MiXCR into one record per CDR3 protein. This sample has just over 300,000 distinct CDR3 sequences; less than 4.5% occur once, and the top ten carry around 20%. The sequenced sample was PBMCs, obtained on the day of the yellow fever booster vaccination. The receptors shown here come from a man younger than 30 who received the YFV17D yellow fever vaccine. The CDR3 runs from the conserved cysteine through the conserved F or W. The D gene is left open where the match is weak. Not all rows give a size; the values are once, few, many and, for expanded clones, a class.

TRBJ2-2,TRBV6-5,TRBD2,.,CASSYGPAGGPAGELFF,TGTGCCAGCAGTTACGGACCAGCGGGGGGGCCGGCCGGGGAGCTGTTTTTT
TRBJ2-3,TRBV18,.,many,CASSPFSESTDTQYF,TGTGCCAGCTCACCATTTTCGGAGAGCACAGATACGCAGTATTTT
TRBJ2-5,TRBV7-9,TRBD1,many,CASSQNIRDRQETQYF,TGTGCCAGCAGCCAAAACATCCGGGACAGACAAGAGACCCAGTACTTC
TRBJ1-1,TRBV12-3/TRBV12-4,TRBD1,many,CASSSGTGQAFF,TGTGCCAGCAGCTCCGGGACAGGTCAAGCTTTCTTT
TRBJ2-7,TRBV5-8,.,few,CASSWGDIYEQYF,TGTGCCAGCAGCTGGGGGGACATCTACGAGCAGTACTTC
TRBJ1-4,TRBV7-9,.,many,CASSRGRPNEKLFF,TGTGCCAGCAGCCGGGGACGGCCTAATGAAAAACTGTTTTTT
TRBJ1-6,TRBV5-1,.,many,CASSSSGVRSPLHF,TGCGCCAGCAGCTCTTCAGGGGTTAGATCACCCCTCCACTTT
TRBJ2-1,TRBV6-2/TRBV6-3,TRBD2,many,CASRRLAPLAEQFF,TGTGCCAGCAGACGACTAGCGCCTCTCGCTGAGCAGTTCTTC
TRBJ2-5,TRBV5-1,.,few,CASSFGGTKETQYF,TGCGCCAGCAGCTTTGGGGGAACCAAAGAGACCCAGTACTTC
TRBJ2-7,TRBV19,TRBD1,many,CASRGTAYYEQYF,TGTGCCAGTAGGGGGACAGCCTACTACGAGCAGTACTTC
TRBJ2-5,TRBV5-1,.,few,CASGTGRGETQYF,TGCGCCAGCGGGACTGGGCGTGGGGAGACCCAGTACTTC
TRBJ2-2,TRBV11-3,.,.,CASSLVYTGELFF,TGTGCCAGCAGCTTAGTTTACACCGGGGAGCTGTTTTTT
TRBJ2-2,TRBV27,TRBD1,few,CASSSPGQRLGSDTGELFF,TGTGCCAGCAGTTCTCCGGGACAGAGACTTGGGTCGGACACCGGGGAGCTGTTTTTT
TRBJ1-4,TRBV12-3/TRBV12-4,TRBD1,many,CASSPPGQGRGEKLFF,TGTGCCAGCAGTCCCCCCGGACAGGGACGGGGTGAAAAACTGTTTTTT
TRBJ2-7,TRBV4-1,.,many,CASSQVSGAGDEQYF,TGCGCCAGCAGCCAAGTGTCAGGGGCGGGAGACGAGCAGTACTTC
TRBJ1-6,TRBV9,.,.,CASSVRDLSNSPLHF,TGTGCCAGCAGCGTACGGGATCTTTCTAATTCACCCCTCCACTTT
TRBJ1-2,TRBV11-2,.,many,CASSFNYGYTF,TGTGCCAGCAGCTTTAACTATGGCTACACCTTC
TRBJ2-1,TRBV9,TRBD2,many,CASSAAGGFLDEQFF,TGTGCCAGCAGCGCCGCGGGGGGTTTTTTAGATGAGCAGTTCTTC
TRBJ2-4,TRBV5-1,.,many,CASSFGQAKNIQYF,TGCGCCAGCAGCTTTGGTCAAGCCAAAAACATTCAGTACTTC
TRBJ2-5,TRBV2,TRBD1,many,CASRRTGVWKETQYF,TGTGCCAGCAGGAGGACAGGGGTCTGGAAAGAGACCCAGTACTTC